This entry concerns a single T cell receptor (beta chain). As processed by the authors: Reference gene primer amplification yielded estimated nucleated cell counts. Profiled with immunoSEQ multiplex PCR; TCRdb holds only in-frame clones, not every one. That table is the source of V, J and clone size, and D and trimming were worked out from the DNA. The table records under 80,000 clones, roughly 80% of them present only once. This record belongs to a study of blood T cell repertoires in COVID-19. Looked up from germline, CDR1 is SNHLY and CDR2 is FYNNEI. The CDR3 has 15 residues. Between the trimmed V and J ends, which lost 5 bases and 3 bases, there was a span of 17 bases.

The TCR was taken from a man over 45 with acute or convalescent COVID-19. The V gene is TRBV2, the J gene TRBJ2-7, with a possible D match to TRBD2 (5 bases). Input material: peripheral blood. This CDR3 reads CASSPQPPAVYEQYF. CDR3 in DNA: TGTGCCAGCAGTCCCCAACCCCCAGCGGTCTACGAGCAGTACTTC.